Listed here are 30 T cell receptor beta chains from one sample, sequenced in a study of CD8 T cells in ankylosing spondylitis. Findings of the study overall: It appeared that ankylosing spondylitis blood was characterized by a TCR beta motif of several highly homologous variants.

These TCRs are of unknown antigen specificity. Each CDR3 protein is one row after TCRdb ran MiXCR on the 5' RACE reads. The data hold hundreds of thousands of distinct CDR3 sequences, with approximately 12% observed a single time. Sequences were obtained from blood, either unsorted or a sorted T cell fraction (not recorded which). These TCRs come from a male donor with ankylosing spondylitis.

The rearrangement uses TRBV12-3 or TRBV12-4 and TRBJ2-1; 11 nucleotides align to TRBD2. V was clipped by 6 bases and J by 9 bases; unmatched bases: 7. CDR3 size: 14 residues. The CDR3 DNA sequence: TGTGCCAGCAGCCTAGCGGGAGGCGCTGGTGAGCAGTTCTTC. Its translation: CASSLAGGAGEQFF.

This clonotype showed up many times. The gene calls are TRBV29-1 and TRBJ2-7, with D hard to call. Germline assignment: CDR1 SQVTM and CDR2 ANQGSEA. Deletions cut 0 bases from V and 0 bases from J, with 6 bases between. CDR3 length: 13 residues. CDR3 nucleotide sequence: TGCAGCGTTGAAGAGGGTAACTCCTACGAGCAGTACTTC. Residues: CSVEEGNSYEQYF.

The rearrangement uses TRBV29-1 and TRBJ2-1, with 11 bases matching TRBD2. This CDR3 has 17 amino acids. The junction had 5 bases not matched to a gene; V was cut back by 1 base and J by 0 bases. Looked up from germline, CDR1 is SQVTM and CDR2 is ANQGSEA. The CDR3 DNA reads TGCAGCGTTGAAGGGACTAGCGGGCATAGCTCCTACAATGAGCAGTTCTTC. Translated: CSVEGTSGHSSYNEQFF.

V and J are TRBV3-1 and TRBJ2-1; D might be TRBD2 (5 bases). In germline, CDR1 is LGHDT, CDR2 YNNKEL (reference sequence). Trimming took off 0 bases at V and 7 bases at J, with 19 bases between the two ends. CDR3 length: 17 residues. CDR3 amino acids: CASSQESTGMAWNEQFF. CDR3 in DNA: TGTGCCAGCAGCCAAGAGTCCACGGGAATGGCCTGGAATGAGCAGTTCTTC.

This clonotype has ten or more counts. This chain connects TRBV6-1 to TRBJ2-3, with D possibly being TRBD2 (6 bases). The CDR3 consists of 16 residues. The germline gives CDR1 MNHNS, CDR2 SASEGT. V was shortened by 5 bases and J by 0 bases, with 15 bases between the two germline ends. CDR3 region: CASSPIRGTSTDTQYF. CDR3 sequence (DNA): TGTGCCAGCAGTCCCATCCGGGGGACTAGCACAGATACGCAGTATTTT.

This chain links TRBV2 with TRBJ2-7; 9 bases are a match to TRBD2. J lost 1 base, V lost 7 bases, and 11 bases had no gene match. The CDR3 has 16 residues. Looked up from germline, CDR1 is SNHLY and CDR2 is FYNNEI. The CDR3 here is CASNGRLAGPSYEQYF. Here the CDR3 DNA reads TGTGCCAGCAACGGGAGGCTAGCGGGGCCTTCCTACGAGCAGTACTTC.

In its sample, this clonotype was seen many times. In DNA form, the CDR3 reads TGCGCCAGCAGCTTGGACTCGGGCGGGAGTAGAACAGATACGCAGTATTTT. The encoded protein is CASSLDSGGSRTDTQYF. The chain employs TRBV5-1 and TRBJ2-3; TRBD2 agrees at 7 bases. Germline V gene lookup returns CDR1 SGHRS and CDR2 YFSETQ. V gave up 0 bases and J gave up 3 bases; unmatched junction bases: 10. The CDR3 covers 17 residues.

This sequence joins TRBV5-1 and TRBJ1-2, with TRBD1 identical over 7 bases. CDR3 length: 14 residues. The germline V gene has CDR1 SGHRS and CDR2 YFSETQ. V shed 6 bases and J 4 bases; nucleotides not matched to a gene: 9. The CDR3 bases are TGCGCCAGCAATTCCCATCAGGGGGGCTATGGCTACACCTTC. Protein product: CASNSHQGGYGYTF. Filled out from reference TRBV5-1 and TRBJ1-2, the complete variable domain reads KAGVTQTPRYLIKTRGQQVTLSCSPISGHRSVSWYQQTPGQGLQFLFEYFSETQRNKGNFPGRFSGRQFSNSRSEMNVSTLELGDSALYLCASNSHQGGYGYTFGSGTRLTVV.

This clonotype was seen only a few times. The V call is TRBV5-6, the J call TRBJ2-3, with D possibly TRBD2 on 5 matching bases. Germline V gene data show CDR1 as SGHDT and CDR2 as YYEEEE. Trimming left V 3 bases short and J 4 bases short, with 15 bases between. There are 15 residues in the CDR3. The CDR3 region has the DNA TGTGCCAGCAGCTCAAGACACGTCGGGGCAGATACGCAGTATTTT. As protein: CASSSRHVGADTQYF.

The J gene is TRBJ1-2, the V gene TRBV5-1; D remains ambiguous. Germline CDR1 reads SGHRS; CDR2 reads YFSETQ. The V end was cut by 5 bases, the J end by 7 bases, with 18 bases between. This CDR3 spans 14 amino acids. The CDR3 DNA reads as TGCGCCAGCAGAAGGACGGATGGCCCTGCTGGCTACACCTTC. Residues: CASRRTDGPAGYTF.

This clonotype was found many times. This rearrangement joins TRBV10-3 to TRBJ2-1; 13 bases are a match to TRBD2. V lost 6 bases and J lost 8; bases outside the gene matches: 16. This CDR3 spans 18 amino acids. The germline V gene encodes CDR1 ENHRY and CDR2 SYGVKD. The CDR3 nucleotides read TGTGCCATCAGCCCCGGGACTAGCGGGATTCGGTGGAGCGATGAGCAGTTCTTC. It translates to CAISPGTSGIRWSDEQFF.

This clonotype has at least ten counts. The chain couples TRBV25-1 to TRBJ1-2; D is uncertain. This CDR3 is built from 12 residues. Germline CDR1 reads MGHDK; CDR2 reads SYGVNS. V was pared by 3 bases and J by 5 bases, with 7 bases between. CDR3 nucleotide sequence: TGTGCCAGCAGTGACAGCCGGTATGGCTACACCTTC. Its protein is CASSDSRYGYTF.

CDR3 sequence: CASSPQGQGITEAFF. The CDR3, as DNA: TGTGCCAGCTCACCGCAGGGACAGGGGATCACTGAAGCTTTCTTT. V and J are TRBV18 and TRBJ1-1; 10 positions match TRBD1. The CDR3 totals 15 residues. CDR1 is KGHSH, CDR2 LQKENI, per germline. J lost 4 bases, V lost 3 bases, and 5 bases had no gene match.

The chain combines TRBV5-1 with TRBJ2-2; the D gene is possibly TRBD2 (5 bases). This CDR3 contains 14 residues. Germline lookup yields CDR1 SGHRS and CDR2 YFSETQ. With 5 bases removed from V and 7 bases from J, the gap between germline ends came to 15 bases. The DNA for the CDR3 is TGCGCCAGCAGGCCGGACTGGGAACACGGGGAGCTGTTTTTT. The encoded protein is CASRPDWEHGELFF.

This rearrangement joins TRBV12-3 or TRBV12-4 to TRBJ1-5; 7 nucleotides align to TRBD1. Trimming cost V 5 bases and J 9 bases; bases outside gene matches: 7. CDR3 length equals 13 residues. CDR3 region: CASSRQGGGPQHF. The CDR3 DNA follows: TGTGCCAGCAGTAGACAGGGTGGAGGGCCCCAGCATTTT.

The CDR3 loop is CASSSGQGGNEKLFF. CDR3 DNA: TGTGCCAGCAGCTCCGGACAGGGTGGAAATGAAAAACTGTTTTTT. The chain has TRBV5-6 and TRBJ1-4; 8 nucleotides align to TRBD1. The ends lost 3 bases at V and 5 bases at J; junction bases unmatched: 6. Germline values: CDR1 SGHDT, CDR2 YYEEEE. The CDR3 is made up of 15 amino acids. Filled out from reference TRBV5-6 and TRBJ1-4, the complete variable domain reads DAGVTQSPTHLIKTRGQQVTLRCSPKSGHDTVSWYQQALGQGPQFIFQYYEEEERQRGNFPDRFSGHQFPNYSSELNVNALLLGDSALYLCASSSGQGGNEKLFFGSGTQLSVL.

The chain uses TRBV2 and TRBJ2-1; D might be TRBD2 (5 bases). The V end lost 7 bases, the J end lost 2 bases, and 15 bases lay between the germline ends. This CDR3 has 15 residues. Germline values: CDR1 SNHLY, CDR2 FYNNEI. CDR3 residues: CASTKGLLPYNEQFF. The CDR3 DNA sequence: TGTGCCAGCACCAAAGGACTCCTTCCCTACAATGAGCAGTTCTTC.

This clonotype has only a few counts. The chain employs TRBV14 and TRBJ1-2, with D hard to call. The V and J ends lost 5 bases and 10 bases respectively, with 14 bases between them. The germline V gene has CDR1 SGHDN and CDR2 FVKESK. The CDR3 totals 12 residues. CDR3 residues: CASSNTRAYYTF. CDR3 coding DNA: TGTGCCAGCAGCAATACACGGGCCTACTACACCTTC.

In this sample, this clonotype turned up a few times. This chain links TRBV29-1 with TRBJ2-3; the D is unclear. This CDR3 contains 13 residues. Germline CDR1 and CDR2: SQVTM and ANQGSEA. Trimming removed 3 bases at V and 2 bases at J, with 9 bases between. As DNA, the CDR3 is TGCAGCGTTGACTGGAGATCCACAGATACGCAGTATTTT. It yields the protein CSVDWRSTDTQYF.

V gene TRBV30 combines with J gene TRBJ2-7; unclear D gene. Trimming cost V 3 bases and J 7 bases, with 13 bases left between them. The CDR3 sequence is 12 residues long. Germline V gene sequence: CDR1 GTSNPN, CDR2 SVGIG (reference sequence). The CDR3 here is CAWSLDDREQYV. The DNA for the CDR3 is TGTGCCTGGAGCCTAGACGACCGGGAGCAGTACGTC.

The gene calls are TRBV21-1 and TRBJ1-5. TRBV21-1 is classified as a pseudogene. This CDR3 region has 14 residues. The CDR3 coding sequence is TGTGCCAGCAGCAAAGCGTTTCGAGGGCAGCCCCAGCATTTT. Residues: CASSKAFRGQPQHF.

The chain joins TRBV10-1 to TRBJ2-7; 8 bases are shared with TRBD2. CDR3 length equals 16 residues. J was trimmed by 0 bases and V by 1 base; bases with no gene match: 5. Looked up from germline, CDR1 is WNHNN and CDR2 is SYGVQD (reference sequence). CDR3 region: CASSEYSGATSYEQYF. As DNA, the CDR3 is TGCGCCAGCAGTGAGTATAGCGGGGCAACCTCCTACGAGCAGTACTTC.

This clonotype has a handful of counts. The chain carries TRBV15 and TRBJ1-6, with 10 bases lining up with TRBD1. The V gene's germline CDR1 is LNHNV and CDR2 YYDKDF (reference sequence). The V gene end was trimmed by 1 base and the J gene end by 9 bases; junction bases not matched to a gene: 3. CDR3 length: 15 residues. In nucleotides, the CDR3 is TGTGCCACCAGCAGAGCCGACAGGGGGCTTTCACCCCTCCACTTT. Translating gives CATSRADRGLSPLHF. Together with reference TRBV15 and TRBJ1-6, the CDR3 gives the full variable domain: DAMVIQNPRYQVTQFGKPVTLSCSQTLNHNVMYWYQQKSSQAPKLLFHYYDKDFNNEADTPDNFQSRRPNTSFCFLDIRSPGLGDTAMYLCATSRADRGLSPLHFGNGTRLTVT.

This clonotype has more than one count but fewer than ten. The chain links TRBV20-1 to TRBJ1-5; 10 bases agree with TRBD1. V shed 3 bases, J shed 0 bases, and the junction held 5 bases outside the gene matches. The CDR3 extends over 16 amino acids. Germline V gives CDR1 DFQATT, CDR2 SNEGSKA (reference sequence). The chain's CDR3 is CSASETGGFSNQPQHF. The DNA of the CDR3 is TGCAGTGCTAGTGAGACAGGGGGCTTTAGCAATCAGCCCCAGCATTTT.

This chain connects TRBV7-9 to TRBJ2-7; TRBD1 is a possible D gene (6 bases). V lost 5 bases to trimming and J lost 6 bases, with 17 bases between them. The germline CDR1 and CDR2 sequences are SEHNR and FQNEAQ (reference sequence). The CDR3 extends over 14 amino acids. This CDR3 is CASSQTGTYGEQYF. The DNA of the CDR3 is TGTGCCAGCAGCCAGACAGGTACTTACGGCGAGCAGTACTTC.

This clonotype has only a few counts. This sequence joins TRBV6-6 and TRBJ2-5, with 7 bases aligning to TRBD2. The V gene end was trimmed by 10 bases and the J gene end by 5 bases; junction bases not matched to a gene: 10. The germline V gene has CDR1 MNHNY and CDR2 SVGAGI (reference sequence). The CDR3 contains 13 residues. DNA of the CDR3: TGTGCCACCTTCGGGGGGTGGGGGGAGACCCAGTACTTC. As protein: CATFGGWGETQYF.

This clonotype was seen only a few times. V is TRBV7-9 and J is TRBJ2-3; TRBD2 aligns across 8 bases. The CDR3 is 15 residues long. V was clipped by 10 bases and J by 3 bases; unmatched bases: 12. CDR1 is SEHNR and CDR2 is FQNEAQ in the germline V gene (reference sequence). DNA for the CDR3: TGTGCCACCCTCCAGGGACTAGATGTTACAGATACGCAGTATTTT. Amino acids: CATLQGLDVTDTQYF.

This clonotype was counted at least ten times. The chain uses TRBV11-2 and TRBJ1-2; D is unclear. V lost 3 bases to trimming and J lost 5 bases, with 13 bases between them. This CDR3 contains 14 residues. Germline V gene data show CDR1 as SGHAT and CDR2 as FQNNGV. The CDR3 DNA sequence: TGTGCCAGCAGCTTGACATCGGCCACTTATGGCTACACCTTC. Its protein product is CASSLTSATYGYTF.

The J gene is TRBJ1-6, the V gene TRBV6-5; D gene ambiguous. CDR1 is MNHEY and CDR2 is SVGAGI in the germline V gene. The CDR3 has 13 residues. With 7 bases removed from V and 6 bases from J, the gap between germline ends came to 10 bases. DNA of the CDR3: TGTGCCAGCATTTCTGACCTTAATTCACCCCTCCACTTT. Its translation is CASISDLNSPLHF.

V gene TRBV24-1 combines with J gene TRBJ1-5, with unresolved D. V was pared by 1 base and J by 5 bases, with 5 bases between. CDR1 and CDR2 (germline): KGHDR, SFDVKD. The CDR3 extends over 13 amino acids. The CDR3 protein is CATSDLGYQPQHF. The CDR3 DNA sequence: TGTGCCACCAGTGATTTAGGGTATCAGCCCCAGCATTTT.